What follows are 25 T cell receptor beta chains derived from one specimen sequenced in a study of response to subunit inactivated influenza vaccine. TCRdb independently ran MiXCR on the RT-PCR reads; one entry per CDR3 protein. Found here are fewer than 700,000 distinct CDR3 sequences, around 13% of them singletons; the top ten hold roughly 14%. Source: PBMCs from blood, taken around seven weeks after vaccination. The source is a man between 50 and 59 years old who received an inactivated influenza vaccine.

The chain employs TRBV11-2 and TRBJ2-3; TRBD2 matches 14 bases. The CDR3 covers 18 residues. Germline V gene lookup returns CDR1 SGHAT and CDR2 FQNNGV. V lost 5 bases and J lost 0; bases outside the gene matches: 7. CDR3 nucleotides: TGTGCCAGCAGCCTGACTAGCGGGAGGGGGTATAGCACAGATACGCAGTATTTT. It encodes CASSLTSGRGYSTDTQYF.

The chain links TRBV29-1 to TRBJ1-1; 7 nucleotides align to TRBD1. The CDR3 is 14 residues long. Germline CDR1 and CDR2: SQVTM and ANQGSEA. The trim removed 3 bases at V and 5 bases at J, leaving 9 bases unmatched. The CDR3, as DNA: TGCAGCGTTGATTCCAGGGGGGGTTGGACTGAAGCTTTCTTT. This codes for CSVDSRGGWTEAFF.

This clonotype was observed many times. The V and J genes are TRBV6-5 and TRBJ2-7, with D possibly TRBD1 on 6 matching bases. CDR1 is MNHEY and CDR2 is SVGAGI in the germline V gene. V shed 2 bases and J shed 3 bases, with 11 bases lying between them. This CDR3 contains 14 residues. The CDR3 sequence: CASSYGLQGYEQYF. The DNA of the CDR3 is TGTGCCAGCAGTTACGGATTACAGGGCTACGAGCAGTACTTC.

CDR3 sequence: CASSQSDRKNTEAFF. In nucleotides, the CDR3 is TGCGCCAGCAGCCAATCGGACAGGAAGAACACTGAAGCTTTCTTT. V and J are TRBV4-3 and TRBJ1-1; 7 nucleotides agree with TRBD1. With 2 bases clipped from V and 1 base from J, the junction kept 4 bases outside the gene matches. The CDR3 runs 15 residues. Germline CDR1 and CDR2: LGHNA and YSLEER.

The rearrangement links TRBV3-1 to TRBJ2-3; D gene uncertain. Trimming shortened V by 1 base and J by 3 bases, and 8 bases separated the two germline ends. This CDR3 has 14 residues. The germline gives CDR1 LGHDT, CDR2 YNNKEL (reference sequence). The CDR3 DNA sequence: TGTGCCAGCAGCCAAGGGGTTGGGACAGATACGCAGTATTTT. This sequence encodes CASSQGVGTDTQYF.

This clonotype came up a few times. The gene calls are TRBV11-2 and TRBJ2-5; possible D gene TRBD2, 5 bases. Per the germline V gene, CDR1 is SGHAT and CDR2 is FQNNGV. Trimming stripped 6 bases from V and 1 base from J, with 15 bases between. The CDR3 is 15 amino acids. CDR3 nucleotides: TGTGCCAGCAGAGAGTTAGCGAACACCCAAGAGACCCAGTACTTC. Its translation is CASRELANTQETQYF. Full variable domain (outside the CDR3, taken from reference TRBV11-2 and TRBJ2-5): EAGVAQSPRYKIIEKRQSVAFWCNPISGHATLYWYQQILGQGPKLLIQFQNNGVVDDSQLPKDRFSAERLKGVDSTLKIQPAKLEDSAVYLCASRELANTQETQYFGPGTRLLVL.

This clonotype has only a few counts. The rearrangement joins TRBV20-1 to TRBJ2-1, with D tentatively TRBD2 (7 bases). CDR3 length: 18 amino acids. Germline values: CDR1 DFQATT, CDR2 SNEGSKA (reference sequence). V was cut by 1 base and J by 0 bases, with 19 bases left in between. DNA of the CDR3: TGCAGTGCTAGAGGGTACGGTGCGGGGGCCCACTCCTACAATGAGCAGTTCTTC. Amino acids: CSARGYGAGAHSYNEQFF.

This clonotype was counted only a few times. The CDR3 loop reads CASSPDESSYNEQFF. The CDR3 nucleotides read TGTGCCAGCAGTCCGGACGAAAGCTCCTACAATGAGCAGTTCTTC. J is TRBJ2-1 and V is TRBV28; D remains ambiguous. The V gene lost 5 bases and the J gene lost 0 bases, with 11 bases spanning the gap. In germline, CDR1 is MDHEN, CDR2 SYDVKM. The length of the CDR3 is 15 residues.

This clonotype was detected a few times. The CDR3 sequence: CASSLKGGNYGYTF. CDR3 nucleotide sequence: TGTGCCAGCAGTTTGAAGGGAGGGAACTATGGCTACACCTTC. This sequence joins TRBV27 and TRBJ1-2; D not certain. Germline CDR1 MNHEY, CDR2 SMNVEV (reference sequence). The V end lost 3 bases, the J end lost 2 bases, and 10 bases lay between the germline ends. The CDR3 is 14 residues long.

This clonotype was observed a handful of times. The J gene is TRBJ2-3, the V gene TRBV11-2; no clear D. From germline, CDR1 is SGHAT and CDR2 FQNNGV. Trimming shortened V by 4 bases and J by 2 bases, and 13 bases separated the two germline ends. The CDR3 loop spans 15 amino acids. The CDR3 spells CASSSPPSNTDTQYF. CDR3 DNA: TGTGCCAGCAGCTCCCCACCCTCAAACACAGATACGCAGTATTTT.

This clonotype was seen at least ten times. The CDR3 region has the DNA TGTGCCAGCAGTTTCAACATGAACACTGAAGCTTTCTTT. Translating it yields CASSFNMNTEAFF. V usage is TRBV12-3 or TRBV12-4 and J usage is TRBJ1-1; D gene ambiguous. This CDR3 contains 13 residues. Trimming removed 3 bases at V and 0 bases at J, with 5 bases between.

At least ten counts were recorded for this clonotype. The chain combines TRBV29-1 with TRBJ1-1, with 10 bases aligning to TRBD1. Germline CDR1 reads SQVTM; CDR2 reads ANQGSEA. This CDR3 is built from 13 residues. V was pared by 6 bases and J by 6 bases, with 7 bases of the junction left unmatched. CDR3 loop: CSVGADRGPEAFF. In nucleotides, the CDR3 is TGCAGCGTGGGGGCAGACAGGGGGCCTGAAGCTTTCTTT.

This chain joins TRBV4-3 and TRBJ2-5; tentatively, D is TRBD1 or TRBD2 (5 bases each). This CDR3 is 15 amino acids long. With 0 bases removed from V and 5 bases from J, the gap between germline ends came to 13 bases. The V gene's germline CDR1 is LGHNA and CDR2 YSLEER. The CDR3 loop reads CASSQDRGVVETQYF. CDR3 coding DNA: TGCGCCAGCAGCCAAGATCGGGGCGTGGTGGAGACCCAGTACTTC.

This clonotype has more than one count but fewer than ten. The chain couples TRBV27 to TRBJ2-1; no clear D gene. Trimming took off 2 bases at V and 5 bases at J, with 10 bases between the two ends. The CDR3 sequence is 14 residues long. CDR1 MNHEY and CDR2 SMNVEV come from the germline V gene (reference sequence). The CDR3 region is CASSLAQPNNEQFF. CDR3 coding DNA: TGTGCCAGCAGTTTAGCCCAGCCAAACAATGAGCAGTTCTTC.

The chain has TRBV20-1 and TRBJ2-7, with TRBD2 as a possible D gene (5 bases). The V end lost 0 bases, the J end lost 3 bases, and 9 bases lay between the germline ends. CDR3 length equals 13 residues. CDR1 and CDR2 from the germline V gene are DFQATT and SNEGSKA (reference sequence). CDR3 protein: CSARDARDYEQYF. The CDR3 DNA follows: TGCAGTGCTAGAGACGCCCGGGACTACGAGCAGTACTTC.

This clonotype was seen repeatedly, ten times or more. The chain combines TRBV9 with TRBJ2-5, with 13 bases that match TRBD2. Germline V gene data show CDR1 as SGDLS and CDR2 as YYNGEE. The junction had 6 bases not matched to a gene; V was cut back by 0 bases and J by 4 bases. CDR3 length equals 17 residues. The CDR3 bases are TGTGCCAGCAGCGTAGCTCCGGGACTAGCGGGGAGAGAGACCCAGTACTTC. This encodes CASSVAPGLAGRETQYF.

This clonotype was observed a few times. The chain has TRBV14 and TRBJ2-1, with D unresolved. The CDR3 runs 15 residues. V lost 3 bases to trimming and J lost 0 bases, with 9 bases between them. Germline loops: CDR1 SGHDN, CDR2 FVKESK. CDR3: CASSQVHGSYNEQFF. CDR3 sequence (DNA): TGTGCCAGCAGCCAGGTACACGGCTCCTACAATGAGCAGTTCTTC.

The chain links TRBV7-2 to TRBJ2-1, with 8 bases aligning to TRBD1. J was trimmed by 5 bases and V by 4 bases; bases with no gene match: 4. CDR1 is SGHTA and CDR2 is FQGNSA in the germline V gene. The CDR3 extends over 14 amino acids. CDR3 sequence (DNA): TGTGCCAGCAGCTGGGACAGGACTGACAATGAGCAGTTCTTC. Amino acids: CASSWDRTDNEQFF.

This clonotype was seen only a few times. The V and J genes are TRBV11-1 and TRBJ1-5, with 9 bases that match TRBD1. V shed 4 bases and J 4 bases; nucleotides not matched to a gene: 14. This CDR3 contains 18 residues. The germline gives CDR1 SGHAT, CDR2 FQDESV (reference sequence). CDR3 bases: TGTGCCAGCAGCTCGTTCGCCCTAGGACAGGGGACTAATCAGCCCCAGCATTTT. Translating gives CASSSFALGQGTNQPQHF.

This clonotype was counted between two and nine times. This rearrangement joins TRBV5-1 to TRBJ2-2; D is perhaps TRBD2 (5 bases). Germline assignment: CDR1 SGHRS and CDR2 YFSETQ. Trimming cost V 8 bases and J 3 bases, with 14 bases left between them. The CDR3 has 14 residues. CDR3 in amino acids: CASTNEGYTGELFF. The CDR3 DNA reads as TGCGCCAGTACAAACGAGGGATACACCGGGGAGCTGTTTTTT. The whole variable domain, filled in from reference TRBV5-1 and TRBJ2-2, reads KAGVTQTPRYLIKTRGQQVTLSCSPISGHRSVSWYQQTPGQGLQFLFEYFSETQRNKGNFPGRFSGRQFSNSRSEMNVSTLELGDSALYLCASTNEGYTGELFFGEGSRLTVL.

Ten or more counts support this clonotype. V and J are TRBV5-1 and TRBJ2-7, with TRBD2 identical over 10 bases. V shed 0 bases, J shed 3 bases, and the junction held 3 bases outside the gene matches. CDR1 SGHRS and CDR2 YFSETQ come from the germline V gene. CDR3 length: 15 amino acids. The CDR3 DNA follows: TGCGCCAGCAGCTTGGGGACTAGCGGAGACTACGAGCAGTACTTC. It encodes CASSLGTSGDYEQYF.

J is TRBJ1-6 and V is TRBV4-3; 7 bases agree with TRBD1. There are 15 residues in the CDR3. The V gene end was trimmed by 2 bases and the J gene end by 9 bases; junction bases not matched to a gene: 7. Looked up from germline, CDR1 is LGHNA and CDR2 is YSLEER. The CDR3 region has the DNA TGCGCCAGCAGCCAAATGGGGGCAGGGGGTTCACCCCTCCACTTT. This gives the protein CASSQMGAGGSPLHF.

This clonotype was counted ten times or more. The chain employs TRBV28 and TRBJ2-7; 13 bases match TRBD2. The CDR3 contains 19 residues. After removal of 2 bases from V and 4 bases from J, the junction contained 14 bases not matched to a gene. CDR1 is MDHEN and CDR2 is SYDVKM in the germline V gene. The CDR3 nucleotides read TGTGCCAGCAGTTTACCTACTAGCGGGGGGGCCTCGTCCCTTTACGAGCAGTACTTC. Its protein is CASSLPTSGGASSLYEQYF.

V usage is TRBV24-1 and J usage is TRBJ2-5; D not certain. This CDR3 has 17 amino acids. The germline V and J ends were trimmed by 11 bases and 5 bases, with 29 bases remaining between them. Germline V gene lookup returns CDR1 KGHDR and CDR2 SFDVKD. CDR3 sequence: CASPHTGIAGLQETQYF. In DNA, the CDR3 is TGTGCCAGCCCACACACGGGTATTGCTGGGTTACAGGAGACCCAGTACTTC.

This clonotype was observed at least ten times. The chain couples TRBV4-3 to TRBJ2-5; TRBD1 agrees at 12 bases. The V gene end was trimmed by 3 bases and the J gene end by 4 bases; junction bases not matched to a gene: 9. The germline V gene encodes CDR1 LGHNA and CDR2 YSLEER. This CDR3 contains 17 residues. The DNA for the CDR3 is TGCGCCAGCAGCCAGTGGGACAGGGGGCGGGAAAGAGAGACCCAGTACTTC. This sequence encodes CASSQWDRGRERETQYF.